This T cell receptor (beta chain) was found in a study of monozygotic twins with inflammatory bowel disease. Comment on this clonotype: Its antigen is not identified.

Per individual sample, eight separate reactions were used to make cDNA. No DNA is given; TCRdb re-called the 5' RACE reads and lists each CDR3 protein once. The table lists approximately 400,000 distinct CDR3 sequences. CDR3 size: 15 residues. CDR1 LNHNV and CDR2 YYDKDF come from the germline V gene (reference sequence). The study, taken as a whole, reports: Varied immunosuppressive treatments among patients may have increased repertoire variability. Healthy co-twins had higher TCRbeta inverse Simpson diversity than their IBD twins. Compared with healthy twins, IBD patients shared fewer clonotypes with others, especially with disease activity.

This sequence was found in a human donor with ulcerative colitis or Crohn's disease, or a healthy co-twin of an affected twin (not recorded which). Sequencing was carried out using blood. The chain combines TRBV15 with TRBJ1-3. The CDR3: CATSFSTVSGNTIYF.